This T cell receptor (beta chain) was sequenced in a study of blood T cell repertoires in COVID-19. Assignments of participants to cohorts depended upon their own reported clinical history. Per the authors' pipeline: The assay estimated nucleated cells by amplifying reference gene primers. The method was immunoSEQ multiplex PCR; TCRdb's version includes in-frame clones alone and lacks a portion of them. V, J and clone size were drawn from that table, and D and trimming were deduced from the DNA. Counted here are roughly 360,000 clones, 70% to 90% occurring once; the ten biggest clones make up 1.3%. Source material: PBMCs or T cells enriched from blood (not recorded which). The clonotype was recovered from a man between 25 and 39 years old who had recovered from COVID-19.

The CDR3 loop is CASSRAGSVNTEAFF. The CDR3 nucleotides are TGTGCCAGCTCTAGGGCAGGGTCCGTGAACACTGAAGCTTTCTTT. The chain combines TRBV18 with TRBJ1-1; a weak D match, TRBD1 (5 bases). CDR1 and CDR2 from the germline V gene are KGHSH and LQKENI. This CDR3 has 15 residues. Trimming took 6 bases from V and 0 from J, leaving 14 bases between them. The entire variable domain, with the rest obtained from reference TRBV18 and TRBJ1-1, is as follows: NAGVMQNPRHLVRRRGQEARLRCSPMKGHSHVYWYRQLPEEGLKFMVYLQKENIIDESGMPKERFSAEFPKEGPSILRIQQVVRGDSAAYFCASSRAGSVNTEAFFGQGTRLTVV.